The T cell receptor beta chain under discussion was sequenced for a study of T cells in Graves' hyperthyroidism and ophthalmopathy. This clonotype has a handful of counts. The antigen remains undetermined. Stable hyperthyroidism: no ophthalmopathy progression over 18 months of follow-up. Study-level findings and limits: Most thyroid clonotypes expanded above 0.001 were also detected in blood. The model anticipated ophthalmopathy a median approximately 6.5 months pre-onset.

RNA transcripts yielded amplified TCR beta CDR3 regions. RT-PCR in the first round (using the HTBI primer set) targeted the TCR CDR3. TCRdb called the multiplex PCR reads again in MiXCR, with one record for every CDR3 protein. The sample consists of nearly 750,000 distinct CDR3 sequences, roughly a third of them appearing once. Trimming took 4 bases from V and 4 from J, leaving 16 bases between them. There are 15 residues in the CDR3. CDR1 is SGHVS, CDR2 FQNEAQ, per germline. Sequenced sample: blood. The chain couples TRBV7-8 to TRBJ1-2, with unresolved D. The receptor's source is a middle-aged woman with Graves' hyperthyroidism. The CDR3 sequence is CASSYPRFAVYGYTF. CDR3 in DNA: TGTGCCAGCAGCTACCCCCGGTTCGCCGTCTATGGCTACACCTTC.